The clone carrying this T cell receptor beta chain was detected a few times. Its antigen is not identified. These data originate in a study of blood T cells in healthy people across ages. Study-wide results and limits: Long-lived donors had more naive CD4+ cells and higher diversity than aged donors.

A second roughly 7 to 11 cycle PCR used barcoded and J-beta primers. Sequencing of every sample gave 2.5 million or more CDR3-containing paired-end reads. One entry per CDR3 protein results from TCRdb running MiXCR on the 5' RACE reads. The profile shows under 950,000 distinct CDR3 sequences, 22% of them singletons. The CDR3 runs to 12 residues. From germline, CDR1 is MNHNS and CDR2 SASEGT. V was clipped by 4 bases and J by 11 bases, with 14 bases between them. This sequence joins TRBV6-1 and TRBJ1-1; D is ambiguous. The sequence was collected from an older man in good health. The sequencing sample was made of blood. For the CDR3, the DNA is TGTGCCAGCAGTGGGGAAAAAGTTTGGGCTTTCTTT. Translated, it gives CASSGEKVWAFF.